This T cell receptor (beta chain) was identified during a study of OX40 agonist ivuxolimab in advanced cancers. General notes on the study: The costimulatory receptor OX40 (CD134) was targeted by ivuxolimab, a fully human IgG2 agonistic monoclonal antibody. Intravenous ivuxolimab was administered to patients every 2 weeks at six dose levels: 0.01, 0.1, 0.3, 1.5, 3 and 10 mg/kg. Of the approximately 50 dose-escalation patients, hepatocellular carcinoma was present in about 20, melanoma in roughly 15, renal cell carcinoma in 9 and head and neck cancer in 9. In the dose-escalation cohort, about four fifths of patients were male, and the mean age was approximately 60 years with a range of roughly 20 to 79. Patients were allowed to have had prior anti-PD-1, anti-PD-L1 or anti-CTLA-4 therapy, and about 40% of the dose-escalation patients had been treated with checkpoint inhibitors. Partial responses occurred in three dose-escalation patients: two with cutaneous melanoma and one with hepatocellular carcinoma. The purpose of peripheral TCRbeta sequencing was to test whether ivuxolimab changed TCR sequence diversity and led to clonal T-cell expansion. The paper covers the monotherapy dose-escalation part of the phase I ivuxolimab trial, which included N ≈ 57 patients.

Comments on this clone: Its specific antigen is unknown. No per-base quality is available; no much larger clone lies one base away.

To sequence the TCRbeta CDR3 region, genomic DNA was isolated from the sorted cells. The immunoSEQ Assay was used for sequencing of TCRbeta CDR3 regions. The table comes from immuneACCESS by way of TCRdb, which keeps in-frame sequences with V and J called. Part of the clones is missing from these tables; in studies checked, under half for an unresolved V gene and the rest for unknown reasons. In this sample the table shows 60,000 to 85,000 clones, around 87% of which occur a single time. More than 3.5% of the sample belongs to the ten largest clones. The trial excluded patients who had a history of autoimmune disease or were on systemic immunosuppression. Peripheral blood for TCR sequencing was collected from all dose cohorts at baseline, on cycle 4 day 1, and on cycle 7 day 1. Samples were obtained from an open-label, multicenter, first-in-human phase I dose-escalation trial of ivuxolimab. Adults with locally advanced or metastatic melanoma, renal cell, hepatocellular, or head and neck squamous cell carcinoma were enrolled in the trial. CD4+ and CD8+ T cells were sorted separately from peripheral blood before TCR sequencing.

Ends trimmed: V by 3 bases, J by 2 bases; bases unmatched to a gene: 6. The CDR1 and CDR2 encoded by the germline V gene are SGHTA and FQGTGA. From its cysteine to its phenylalanine, the CDR3 spans 15 amino acids. Only the CDR3 DNA stays, 45 bases, in frame from base 1. Summary of the overall study and its limitations: At doses from 0.1 to 3.0 mg/kg, clonal expansion was seen in both CD4+ and CD8+ blood T cells between baseline and week 6. Antigen specificity was not determined for the clonally expanded peripheral T cells. After ivuxolimab, CD8+ T cells had more expanded clones than CD4+ T cells on average. In the 0.1-3.0 mg/kg groups, partial responders were among the patients with the lowest normalized peripheral clonal expansion, particularly in CD8+ T cells. Low levels of normalized T-cell clonal expansion were also seen in some nonresponding patients.

The chain uses TRBV7-3 and TRBJ2-7; TRBD1 aligns with 8 central bases. The sequence was collected from an adult with an advanced solid tumor such as melanoma, head and neck, liver or kidney cancer. The input for sequencing was CD4+ or CD8+ T cells sorted from blood, taken in a trial of the OX40 agonist ivuxolimab. In nucleotide form, the sequence is TGTGCCAGCAGCTTGTTGCCAGGGGGCGCCTACGAGCAGTACTTC. Translation gives CASSLLPGGAYEQYF.